The clone carrying this T cell receptor beta chain was detected ten times or more. What it binds is unknown. The data were obtained in a study of T cells in Graves' hyperthyroidism and ophthalmopathy. Turning to the study itself: It was at initial diagnosis, before any treatment, that peripheral blood was collected. Study-level results: The model forecast ophthalmopathy, anticipating it by a median around 6.4 months before onset. A 13 V-J signature model discriminated ophthalmopathy versus stable hyperthyroidism.

Diagnoses were made from clinical symptoms, serum measures (thyroxine and TRAb), thyroid ultrasound and orbital computed tomography. V was trimmed by 6 bases and J by 2 bases, leaving 14 bases between them. Germline V lookup: CDR1 SNHLY, CDR2 FYNNEI. The CDR3 is made up of 15 amino acids. Amplification targeted TCR beta CDR3 regions from RNA transcripts. When the TCR CDR3 underwent first-round RT-PCR, the HTBI primer set was used. MiXCR, run by TCRdb on the multiplex PCR reads, gives a single entry per CDR3 protein. Of about 600,000 distinct CDR3 sequences detected, about a sixth appear once; the ten largest clones hold less than 3.5%.

The rearrangement joins TRBV2 to TRBJ1-5, with D possibly TRBD1 on 5 matching bases. Sequencing used blood. The sequence was obtained from a middle-aged woman with Graves' ophthalmopathy. CDR3 amino acids: CASRESRVGNQPQHF. The CDR3, as DNA: TGTGCCAGCAGGGAGAGCAGGGTCGGCAATCAGCCCCAGCATTTT. Complete variable domain (other parts from reference TRBV2 and TRBJ1-5): EPEVTQTPSHQVTQMGQEVILRCVPISNHLYFYWYRQILGQKVEFLVSFYNNEISEKSEIFDDQFSVERPDGSNFTLKIRSTKLEDSAMYFCASRESRVGNQPQHFGDGTRLSIL.